Listed below are T cell receptor beta chains from one sample, sequenced in a study of OX40 agonist ivuxolimab in advanced cancers. Sequencing used immunoSEQ multiplex PCR; TCRdb keeps in-frame clones, though not all of them. This sample has more than 55,000 clones, with roughly 88% found just once. Sequenced material: CD4+ or CD8+ T cells sorted from blood, taken in a trial of the OX40 agonist ivuxolimab. The receptors were sampled from an adult with an advanced solid tumor such as melanoma, head and neck, liver or kidney cancer. The CDR3 runs from the conserved cysteine through the conserved F or W. The order of the fields is D gene, V gene, J gene, clone size, CDR3 DNA, CDR3 protein. The D gene is left open where the match is weak. Clone size, where shown, is once, few, many, or a class for clones that have expanded.

d_gene: TRBD2
v_gene: TRBV25-1
j_gene: TRBJ2-7
abundance: few
CDR3nt: TGTGCCAGCATGGGACTAGCGGATGCCTCCTACGAGCAGTACTTC
CDR3aa: CASMGLADASYEQYF

d_gene: TRBD1
v_gene: TRBV7-6
j_gene: TRBJ1-1
abundance: .
CDR3nt: TGTGCCAGCAGCTTTACAGGGGGTCCCACTGAAGCTTTCTTT
CDR3aa: CASSFTGGPTEAFF

d_gene: .
v_gene: TRBV30
j_gene: TRBJ1-5
abundance: few
CDR3nt: TGTGCCTGGAAACAACAGGGCAATCAGCCCCAGCATTTT
CDR3aa: CAWKQQGNQPQHF

d_gene: .
v_gene: TRBV9
j_gene: TRBJ1-2
abundance: few
CDR3nt: TGTGCCAGCAGCGTAGGAAATAACTATGGCTACACCTTC
CDR3aa: CASSVGNNYGYTF

d_gene: TRBD1
v_gene: TRBV28
j_gene: TRBJ2-6
abundance: .
CDR3nt: TGTGCCAGCAGACCCACGGGACAGATATATTCTGGGGCCAACGTCCTGACTTTC
CDR3aa: CASRPTGQIYSGANVLTF

d_gene: TRBD1
v_gene: TRBV28
j_gene: TRBJ2-7
abundance: .
CDR3nt: TGTGCCAGCAGTGACTACAGGGGAACCTACGAGCAGTACTTC
CDR3aa: CASSDYRGTYEQYF

d_gene: TRBD1
v_gene: TRBV2
j_gene: TRBJ1-1
abundance: few
CDR3nt: TGTGCCACCCTCCCGGACAGGGTCAACACTGAAGCTTTCTTT
CDR3aa: CATLPDRVNTEAFF

d_gene: .
v_gene: TRBV27
j_gene: TRBJ1-1
abundance: .
CDR3nt: TGTGCCAGCAGAGGGCAGGGCTACACTGAAGCTTTCTTT
CDR3aa: CASRGQGYTEAFF

d_gene: .
v_gene: TRBV9
j_gene: TRBJ1-3
abundance: .
CDR3nt: TGTGCCAGCAGCCCAGGGTCGAGCTCTGGAAACACCATATATTTT
CDR3aa: CASSPGSSSGNTIYF

d_gene: .
v_gene: TRBV7-2
j_gene: TRBJ1-4
abundance: .
CDR3nt: TGTGCCAGCAGTCCTAGGGGAACCCAAGCAACTAATGAAAAACTGTTTTTT
CDR3aa: CASSPRGTQATNEKLFF

d_gene: TRBD1
v_gene: TRBV2
j_gene: TRBJ1-5
abundance: .
CDR3nt: TGTGCCAGCAGTGAATCCGGGACAGTTGGTCAGCCCCAGCATTTT
CDR3aa: CASSESGTVGQPQHF

d_gene: TRBD1
v_gene: TRBV25-1
j_gene: TRBJ2-1
abundance: .
CDR3nt: TGTGCCAGCAGCCCGACAGGGGTTGCCAACAATGAGCAGTTCTTC
CDR3aa: CASSPTGVANNEQFF

d_gene: .
v_gene: TRBV11-2
j_gene: TRBJ1-5
abundance: .
CDR3nt: TGTGCCAGCAGCTTAGAGGTGGGGGCTAATCAGCCCCAGCATTTT
CDR3aa: CASSLEVGANQPQHF

d_gene: .
v_gene: TRBV6-5
j_gene: TRBJ2-4
abundance: .
CDR3nt: TGTGCCACCCGGGACTCTCTCGTGGGAAACATTCAGTACTTC
CDR3aa: CATRDSLVGNIQYF

d_gene: .
v_gene: TRBV11-3
j_gene: TRBJ2-5
abundance: .
CDR3nt: TGTGCCAGCAGCCCCAAGGGGAGGGAGACCCAGTACTTC
CDR3aa: CASSPKGRETQYF

d_gene: .
v_gene: TRBV28
j_gene: TRBJ1-5
abundance: once
CDR3nt: TGTGCCAGCAGTCCTCGGGGAGGGTATAATCAGCCCCAGCATTTT
CDR3aa: CASSPRGGYNQPQHF

d_gene: .
v_gene: TRBV7-3
j_gene: TRBJ2-5
abundance: .
CDR3nt: TGTGCCAGCAGCTTAGATGGTTTAACAGGCCAAGAGACCCAGTACTTC
CDR3aa: CASSLDGLTGQETQYF

d_gene: .
v_gene: TRBV10-3
j_gene: TRBJ2-5
abundance: .
CDR3nt: TGTGCCATCAGTTCGCGGGTGGAAGAGACCCAGTACTTC
CDR3aa: CAISSRVEETQYF

d_gene: .
v_gene: TRBV7-2
j_gene: TRBJ2-5
abundance: .
CDR3nt: TGTGCCAGCAGCTTAGCAATAACCCAAGAGACCCAGTACTTC
CDR3aa: CASSLAITQETQYF

d_gene: .
v_gene: TRBV19
j_gene: TRBJ1-4
abundance: .
CDR3nt: TGTGCCAGTTCTTCGGCAACTAATGAAAAACTGTTTTTT
CDR3aa: CASSSATNEKLFF

d_gene: .
v_gene: TRBV4-1
j_gene: TRBJ2-1
abundance: once
CDR3nt: TGCGCCAGCAGCCAAGATGTGGACTTCCCGGGTGAGCAGTTCTTC
CDR3aa: CASSQDVDFPGEQFF

d_gene: TRBD1
v_gene: TRBV7-2
j_gene: TRBJ1-6
abundance: .
CDR3nt: TGTGCCAGCAACTCGGGACAGCTCAATTCACCCCTCCACTTT
CDR3aa: CASNSGQLNSPLHF

d_gene: .
v_gene: TRBV15
j_gene: TRBJ2-5
abundance: .
CDR3nt: TGTGCCACCAGCAGACTCAAGGCAGTGGGGAAACAAGAGACCCAGTACTTC
CDR3aa: CATSRLKAVGKQETQYF

d_gene: .
v_gene: TRBV2
j_gene: TRBJ1-4
abundance: .
CDR3nt: TGTGCCAGCAGGAGGGACACGGGTAATGAAAAACTGTTTTTT
CDR3aa: CASRRDTGNEKLFF

d_gene: TRBD1
v_gene: TRBV6-4
j_gene: TRBJ2-2
abundance: .
CDR3nt: TGTGCCAGCAGGCAGGGGGAAGTCGGGGAGCTGTTTTTT
CDR3aa: CASRQGEVGELFF

d_gene: .
v_gene: TRBV29-1
j_gene: TRBJ2-7
abundance: .
CDR3nt: TGCAGCGTTGAATCGGGGATCTCCTACGAGCAGTACTTC
CDR3aa: CSVESGISYEQYF

d_gene: TRBD1
v_gene: TRBV7-6
j_gene: TRBJ1-1
abundance: .
CDR3nt: TGTGCCAGCAGCCCATCCAGGGGGCATTCGCCTGAAGCTTTCTTT
CDR3aa: CASSPSRGHSPEAFF